This T cell receptor (beta chain) is from a study of Ad26.COV2.S vaccination and SARS-CoV-2 variants. Across the study: Donor allocation was to the COV1001 Ad26.COV2.S trial arm.

This clone occurred once. Between the trimmed V and J ends, which lost 3 bases and 4 bases, there was a span of 6 bases. CDR3 length: 12 amino acids. Germline V CDR1 and CDR2: SEHNR, FQNEAQ (reference sequence). Profiling relied on immunoSEQ multiplex PCR, and the TCRdb table lists in-frame clones only, not all of them. The sample records approximately 360,000 clones, around 82% being singletons. Indicated treatment: some 20 received Ad26.COV2.S at low or high dose, single or two shots; 5 received placebo; per-sample allocation not given. The investigators took samples on day 63 after the first vaccine or placebo injection.

The chain joins TRBV7-9 to TRBJ1-2; D is undetermined. The sequence was obtained from a person aged 18 to 65 who received the Ad26.COV2.S COVID-19 vaccine or a placebo. The material was peripheral blood, obtained in a trial of Ad26.COV2.S vaccine versus placebo. The CDR3 DNA is TGTGCCAGCAGCTTGGGCGTCTATGGCTACACCTTC. It yields the protein CASSLGVYGYTF.